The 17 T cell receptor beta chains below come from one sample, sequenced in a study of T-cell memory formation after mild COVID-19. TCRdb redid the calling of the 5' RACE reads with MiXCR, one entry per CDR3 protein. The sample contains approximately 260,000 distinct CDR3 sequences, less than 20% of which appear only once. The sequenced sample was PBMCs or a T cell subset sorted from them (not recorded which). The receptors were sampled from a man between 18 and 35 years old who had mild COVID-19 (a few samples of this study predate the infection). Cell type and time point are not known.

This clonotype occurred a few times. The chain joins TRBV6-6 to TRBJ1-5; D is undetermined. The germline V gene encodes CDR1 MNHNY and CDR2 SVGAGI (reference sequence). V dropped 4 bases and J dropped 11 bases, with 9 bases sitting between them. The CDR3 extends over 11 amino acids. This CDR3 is CASSSDVSQHF. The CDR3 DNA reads TGTGCCAGCAGTTCGGACGTGTCCCAGCATTTT.

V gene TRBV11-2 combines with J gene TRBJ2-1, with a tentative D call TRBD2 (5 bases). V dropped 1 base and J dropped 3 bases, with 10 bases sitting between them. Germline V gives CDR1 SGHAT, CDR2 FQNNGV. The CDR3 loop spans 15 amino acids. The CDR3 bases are TGTGCCAGCAGCTTAGTAGGACGGGACTACAATGAGCAGTTCTTC. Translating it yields CASSLVGRDYNEQFF.

The CDR3 coding sequence is TGTGCCAGCAGCTTGGGTTGGGGTAACACCGGGGAGCTGTTTTTT. Amino acid sequence: CASSLGWGNTGELFF. V gene TRBV7-9 combines with J gene TRBJ2-2, with D unresolved. CDR3 size: 15 residues. Trimming took 3 bases from V and 2 from J, leaving 10 bases between them. The V gene's germline CDR1 is SEHNR and CDR2 FQNEAQ (reference sequence).

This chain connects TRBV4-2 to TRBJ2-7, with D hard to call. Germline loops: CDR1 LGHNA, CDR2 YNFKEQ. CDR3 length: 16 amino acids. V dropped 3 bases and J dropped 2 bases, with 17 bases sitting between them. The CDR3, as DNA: TGTGCCAGCAGCCAGGCCCCGTCGAGCGTAGCCTACGAGCAGTACTTC. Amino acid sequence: CASSQAPSSVAYEQYF.

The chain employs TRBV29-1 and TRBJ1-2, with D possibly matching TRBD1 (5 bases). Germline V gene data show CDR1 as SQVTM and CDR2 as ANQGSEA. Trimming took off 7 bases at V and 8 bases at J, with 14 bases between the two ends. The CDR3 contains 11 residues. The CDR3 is CSATTRGGYTF. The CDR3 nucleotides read TGCAGCGCAACCACGAGGGGAGGCTACACCTTC.

CDR3 DNA: TGTGCCAGCAGTGAGACGGGGGGGGGCACAGATACGCAGTATTTT. Amino acids: CASSETGGGTDTQYF. J is TRBJ2-3 and V is TRBV25-1; 8 bases align to TRBD2. The J segment lost 1 base and the V segment lost 3 bases, leaving 3 bases of the junction unmatched. CDR3 size: 15 residues. Germline loops: CDR1 MGHDK, CDR2 SYGVNS.

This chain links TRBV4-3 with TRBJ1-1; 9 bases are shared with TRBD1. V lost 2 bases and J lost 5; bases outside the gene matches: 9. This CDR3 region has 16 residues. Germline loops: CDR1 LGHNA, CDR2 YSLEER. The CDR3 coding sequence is TGCGCCAGCAGCCAAACAGGGGGCGCGCGATCGACTGAAGCTTTCTTT. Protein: CASSQTGGARSTEAFF.

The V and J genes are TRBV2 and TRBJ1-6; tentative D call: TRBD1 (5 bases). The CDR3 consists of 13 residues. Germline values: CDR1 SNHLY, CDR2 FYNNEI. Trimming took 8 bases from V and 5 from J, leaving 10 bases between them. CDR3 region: CASSEGHNSPLHF. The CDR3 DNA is TGTGCCAGCTCCGAGGGGCATAATTCACCCCTCCACTTT.

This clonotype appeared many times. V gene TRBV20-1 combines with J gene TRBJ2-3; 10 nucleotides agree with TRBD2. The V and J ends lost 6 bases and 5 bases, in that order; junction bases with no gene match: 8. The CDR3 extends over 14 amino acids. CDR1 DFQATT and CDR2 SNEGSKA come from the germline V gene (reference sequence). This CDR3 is CSAPRASGGDTQYF. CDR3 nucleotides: TGCAGTGCCCCCCGGGCTAGCGGGGGAGATACGCAGTATTTT.

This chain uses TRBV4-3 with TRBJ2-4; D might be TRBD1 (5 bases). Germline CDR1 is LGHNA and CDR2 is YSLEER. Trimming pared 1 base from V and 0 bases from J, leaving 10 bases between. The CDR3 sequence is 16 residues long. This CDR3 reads CASSQGNQGAKNIQYF. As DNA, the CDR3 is TGCGCCAGCAGCCAAGGGAACCAGGGAGCCAAAAACATTCAGTACTTC.

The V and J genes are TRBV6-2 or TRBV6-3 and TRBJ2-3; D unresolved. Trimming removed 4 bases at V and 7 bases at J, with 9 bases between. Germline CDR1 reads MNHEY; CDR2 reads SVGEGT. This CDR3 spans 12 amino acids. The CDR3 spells CASSFQRNTQYF. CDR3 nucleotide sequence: TGTGCCAGCAGTTTCCAACGGAATACGCAGTATTTT.

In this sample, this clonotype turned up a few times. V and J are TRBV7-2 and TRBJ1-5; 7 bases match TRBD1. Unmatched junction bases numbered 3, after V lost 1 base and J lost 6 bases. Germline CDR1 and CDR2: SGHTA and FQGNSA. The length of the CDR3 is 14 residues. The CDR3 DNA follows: TGTGCCAGCAGCTTAGGACAGGGCAGTCAGCCCCAGCATTTT. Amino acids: CASSLGQGSQPQHF.

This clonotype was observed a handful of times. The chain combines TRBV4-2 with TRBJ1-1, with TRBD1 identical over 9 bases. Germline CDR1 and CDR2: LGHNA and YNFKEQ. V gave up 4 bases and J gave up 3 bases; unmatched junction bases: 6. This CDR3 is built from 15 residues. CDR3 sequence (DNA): TGTGCCAGCAGCCGGTGGGGACAGGGAGACACTGAAGCTTTCTTT. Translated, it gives CASSRWGQGDTEAFF.

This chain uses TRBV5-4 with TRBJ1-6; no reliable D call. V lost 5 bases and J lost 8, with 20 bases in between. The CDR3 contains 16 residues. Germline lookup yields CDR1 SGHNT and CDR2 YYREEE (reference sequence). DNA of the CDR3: TGTGCCAGCAGTCCAGACGGCAGCGCCCGGGATTCACCCCTCCACTTT. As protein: CASSPDGSARDSPLHF. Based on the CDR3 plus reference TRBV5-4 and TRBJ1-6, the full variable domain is ETGVTQSPTHLIKTRGQQVTLRCSSQSGHNTVSWYQQALGQGPQFIFQYYREEENGRGNFPPRFSGLQFPNYSSELNVNALELDDSALYLCASSPDGSARDSPLHFGNGTRLTVT.

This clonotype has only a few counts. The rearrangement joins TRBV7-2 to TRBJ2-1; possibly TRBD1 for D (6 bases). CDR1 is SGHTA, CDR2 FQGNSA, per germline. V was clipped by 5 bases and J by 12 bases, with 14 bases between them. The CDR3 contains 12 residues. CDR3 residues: CASSLQGIGQFF. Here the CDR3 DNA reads TGTGCCAGCAGCCTACAGGGTATCGGGCAGTTCTTC.

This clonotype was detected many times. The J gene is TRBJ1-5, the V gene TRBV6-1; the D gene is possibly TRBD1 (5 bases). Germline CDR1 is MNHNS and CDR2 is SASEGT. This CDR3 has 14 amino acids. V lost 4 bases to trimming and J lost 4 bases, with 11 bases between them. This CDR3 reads CASSGGFSNQPQHF. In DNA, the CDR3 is TGTGCCAGCAGTGGGGGGTTCTCTAATCAGCCCCAGCATTTT.

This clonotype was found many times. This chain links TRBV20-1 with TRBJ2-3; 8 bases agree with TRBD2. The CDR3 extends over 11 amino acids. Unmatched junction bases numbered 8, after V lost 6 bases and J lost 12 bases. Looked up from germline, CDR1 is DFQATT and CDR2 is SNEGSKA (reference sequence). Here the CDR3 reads CSADTGGPQYF. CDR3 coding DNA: TGCAGTGCGGATACGGGGGGGCCCCAGTATTTT.